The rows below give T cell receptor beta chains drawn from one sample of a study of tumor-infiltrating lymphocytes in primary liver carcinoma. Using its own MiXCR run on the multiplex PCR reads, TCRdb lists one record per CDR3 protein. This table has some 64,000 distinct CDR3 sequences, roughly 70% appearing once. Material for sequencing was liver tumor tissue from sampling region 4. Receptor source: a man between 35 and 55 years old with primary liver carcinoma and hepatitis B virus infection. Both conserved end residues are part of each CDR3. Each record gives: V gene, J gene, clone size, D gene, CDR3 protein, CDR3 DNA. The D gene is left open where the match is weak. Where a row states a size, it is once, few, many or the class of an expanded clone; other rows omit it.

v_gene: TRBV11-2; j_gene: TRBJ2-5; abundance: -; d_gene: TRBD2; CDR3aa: CASNQTPGGGKEAQYF; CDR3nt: TGTGCCAGTAACCAAACTCCTGGCGGGGGGAAAGAGGCACAGTACTTC
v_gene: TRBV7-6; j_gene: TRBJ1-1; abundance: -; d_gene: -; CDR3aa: CASTRPPRLAYGPLSNTEAFF; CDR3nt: TGTGCCAGCACCCGTCCCCCCCGGTTAGCCTACGGTCCATTATCGAACACTGAAGCTTTCTTT
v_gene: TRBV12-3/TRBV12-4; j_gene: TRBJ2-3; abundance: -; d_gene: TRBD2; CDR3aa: CASSPSGSTDTQYF; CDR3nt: TGTGCCAGCAGTCCTAGCGGGTCTACAGATACGCAGTATTTT
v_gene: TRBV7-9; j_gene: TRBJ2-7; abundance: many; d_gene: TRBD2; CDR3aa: CASSLAIAGDEQYF; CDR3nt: TGTGCCAGCAGCTTAGCGATAGCGGGAGACGAGCAGTACTTC
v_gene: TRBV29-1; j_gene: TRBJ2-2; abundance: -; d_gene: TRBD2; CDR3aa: CSVGGLAATNTVELFF; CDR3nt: TGCAGCGTTGGGGGACTAGCGGCAACCAACACTGTGGAGCTGTTTTTT
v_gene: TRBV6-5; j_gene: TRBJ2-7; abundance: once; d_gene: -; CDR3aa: CASRPEQVVSFYEQYF; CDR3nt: TGTGCCAGCAGGCCCGAACAGGTAGTATCCTTTTACGAGCAGTACTTC
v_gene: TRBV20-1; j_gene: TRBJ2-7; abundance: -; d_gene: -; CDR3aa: CSARDGLYYEQYF; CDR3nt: TGCAGTGCTAGAGATGGTTTATACTACGAGCAGTACTTC
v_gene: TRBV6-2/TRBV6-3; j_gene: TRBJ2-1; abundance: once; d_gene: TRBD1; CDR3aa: CASSYLGQGAHLHNEQFF; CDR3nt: TGTGCCAGCAGTTACCTCGGACAGGGGGCCCACCTTCACAATGAGCAGTTTTTC
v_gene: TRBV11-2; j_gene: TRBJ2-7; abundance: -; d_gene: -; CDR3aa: CVSNLEPGISGEQYF; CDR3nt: TGTGTCAGCAACTTAGAGCCCGGGATCTCTGGCGAGCAGTACTTC
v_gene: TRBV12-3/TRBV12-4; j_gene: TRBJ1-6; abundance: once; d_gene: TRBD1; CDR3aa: CAMSSGTGDSPLHF; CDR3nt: TGTGCCATGAGCTCCGGGACAGGTGATTCACCCCTCCACTTT
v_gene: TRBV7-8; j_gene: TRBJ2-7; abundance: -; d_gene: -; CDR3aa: CASSFTGAYEQYF; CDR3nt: TGTGCGAGCAGCTTTACTGGCGCCTACGAGCAGTACTTC
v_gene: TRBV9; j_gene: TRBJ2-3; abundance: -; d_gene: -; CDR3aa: CASTIGGDTHTQYF; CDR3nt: TGTGCCAGCACCATAGGAGGGGACACACATACGCAGTATTTT
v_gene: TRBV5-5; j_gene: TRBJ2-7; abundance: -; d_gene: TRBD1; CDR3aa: CASSSGTVISEQYF; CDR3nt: TGTGCCAGCAGCTCCGGGACAGTTATCTCCGAGCAGTACTTC
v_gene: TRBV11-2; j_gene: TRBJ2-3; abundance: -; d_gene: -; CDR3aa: CASSRRSTGNIDTQYF; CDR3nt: TGTGCCAGTAGCAGAAGAAGTACAGGGAACATAGATACGCAGTATTTT
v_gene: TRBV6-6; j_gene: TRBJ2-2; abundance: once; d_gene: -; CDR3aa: CANNKNAGELFF; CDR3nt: TGTGCCAACAATAAGAACGCCGGGGAGCTGTTTTTT
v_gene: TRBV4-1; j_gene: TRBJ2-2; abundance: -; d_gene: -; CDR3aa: CASSIQPRGAVELLF; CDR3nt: TGCGCCAGCAGCATCCAACCGAGGGGGGCCGTGGAGCTGCTTTTT
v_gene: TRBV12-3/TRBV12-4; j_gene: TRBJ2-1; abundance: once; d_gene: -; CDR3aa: CSSSPADEQFF; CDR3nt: TGTTCCAGCAGTCCGGCCGATGAGCAGTTCTTC
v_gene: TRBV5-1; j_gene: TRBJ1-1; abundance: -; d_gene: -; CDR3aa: CASSLDGWIQNTEAFF; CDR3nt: TGCGCCAGCAGCTTGGACGGCTGGATACAGAACACTGAAGCTTTCTTT
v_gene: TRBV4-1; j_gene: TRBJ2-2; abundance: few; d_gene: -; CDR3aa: CASSQEGDTGELFF; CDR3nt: TGCGCCAGCAGCCAAGAAGGTGACACCGGGGAGCTGTTTTTT
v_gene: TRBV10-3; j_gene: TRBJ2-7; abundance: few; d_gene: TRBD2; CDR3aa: CAFSYGTSDSYEQYF; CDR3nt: TGTGCCTTCAGCTACGGGACTAGCGACTCCTACGAGCAGTACTTC
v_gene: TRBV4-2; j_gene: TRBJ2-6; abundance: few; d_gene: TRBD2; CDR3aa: CASSQVGTSGFGANALTF; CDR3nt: TGTGCCAGCAGCCAAGTTGGGACTAGCGGTTTTGGGGCCAACGCCCTGACTTTC
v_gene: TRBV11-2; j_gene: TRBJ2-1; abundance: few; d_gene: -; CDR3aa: CASSLDLATNEQFF; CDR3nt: TGTGCCAGCAGCTTAGATCTAGCGACCAATGAGCAGTTCTTT
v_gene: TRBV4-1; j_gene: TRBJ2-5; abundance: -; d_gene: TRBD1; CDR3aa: CTSSPSGGSETQCF; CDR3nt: TGCACCAGCAGCCCTTCAGGGGGCAGTGAGACCCAGTGCTTC
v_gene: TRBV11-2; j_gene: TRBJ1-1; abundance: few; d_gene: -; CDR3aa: CTSSLGLNTEAFF; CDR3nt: TGTACCAGCAGCTTAGGCCTGAACACTGAAGCTTTCTTC
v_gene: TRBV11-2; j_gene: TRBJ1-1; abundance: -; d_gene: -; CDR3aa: CASSLEWGNTEAFF; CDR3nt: TGTGCCAGCAGCTTAGAATGGGGGAACACTGAAGCTTTCTTT
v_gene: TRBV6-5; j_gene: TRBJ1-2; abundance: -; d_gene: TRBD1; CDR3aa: CASCYRGRGYSYTF; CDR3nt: TGTGCCAGCTGCTACAGGGGCAGGGGATATAGCTACACCTTC
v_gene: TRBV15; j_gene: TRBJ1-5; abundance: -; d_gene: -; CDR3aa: CATSRTSQLNQPQLF; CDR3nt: TGTGCCACCAGTCGCACTAGCCAACTCAATCAGCCCCAGCTTTTT
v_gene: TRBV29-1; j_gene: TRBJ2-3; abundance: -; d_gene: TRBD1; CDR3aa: CSVSGTGASGAQYF; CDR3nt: TGCAGCGTTTCCGGGACAGGGGCGTCAGGTGCGCAGTATTTT
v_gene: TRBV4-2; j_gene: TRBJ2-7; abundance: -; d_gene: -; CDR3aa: CASSQDMETPYEQHF; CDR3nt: TGTGCCAGCAGCCAAGATATGGAGACTCCCTACGAGCAGCACTTC
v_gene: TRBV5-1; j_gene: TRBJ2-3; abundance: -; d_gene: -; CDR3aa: CSSSLGVHTDTLYF; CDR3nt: TGCTCCAGCAGCTTGGGGGTGCACACAGATACGCTGTATTTT
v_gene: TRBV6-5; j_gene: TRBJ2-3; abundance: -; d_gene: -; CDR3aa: CARSYAGLSTDTQYF; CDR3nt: TGTGCCAGAAGTTACGCAGGGCTAAGCACAGATACGCAGTATTTT
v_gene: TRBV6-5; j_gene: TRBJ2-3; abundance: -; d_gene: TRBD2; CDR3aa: CTTSLSGRGLHF; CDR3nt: TGTACCACCAGTCTTAGCGGGAGGGGACTGCACTTT
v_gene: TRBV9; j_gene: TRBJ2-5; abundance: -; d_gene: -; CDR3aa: CASSSPTDTQCF; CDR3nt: TGTGCCAGCAGCTCACCTACTGACACCCAGTGCTTC
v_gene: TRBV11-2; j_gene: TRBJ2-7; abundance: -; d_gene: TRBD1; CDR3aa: CASSQGTGRTYVQYF; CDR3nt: TGTGCCAGCAGCCAAGGGACAGGCAGAACCTACGTTCAGTACTTC
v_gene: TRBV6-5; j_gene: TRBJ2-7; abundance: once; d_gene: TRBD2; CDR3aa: CASSYWGLGHTYEQYF; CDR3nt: TGTGCCAGCAGTTACTGGGGACTAGGGCACACCTACGAACAGTACTTC
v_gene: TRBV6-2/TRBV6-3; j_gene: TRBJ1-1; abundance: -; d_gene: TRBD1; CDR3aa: CASSYLRTGPGNTEAFF; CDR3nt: TGTGCCAGCAGTTATCTCCGGACAGGGCCGGGGAACACTGAAGCTTTCTTT
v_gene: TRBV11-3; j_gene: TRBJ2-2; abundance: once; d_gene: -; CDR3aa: CASNLSPKSDAELFF; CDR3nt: TGTGCCAGCAACTTGTCCCCCAAGAGCGATGCGGAGCTGTTTTTT
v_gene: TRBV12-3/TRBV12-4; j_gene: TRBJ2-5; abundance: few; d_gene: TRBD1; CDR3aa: CANAQGQSQETQYF; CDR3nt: TGTGCCAACGCTCAGGGACAGTCCCAAGAGACCCAGTACTTC
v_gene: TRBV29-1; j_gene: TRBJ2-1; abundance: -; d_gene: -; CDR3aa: CSVGSRDVQFF; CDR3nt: TGCAGCGTTGGATCGCGGGATGTGCAGTTCTTC
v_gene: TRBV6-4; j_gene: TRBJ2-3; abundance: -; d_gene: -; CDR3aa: CASNPGHGTDTQYF; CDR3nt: TGTGCCAGCAATCCGGGACATGGCACAGATACGCAGTATTTT
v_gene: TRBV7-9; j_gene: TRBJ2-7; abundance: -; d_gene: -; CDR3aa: CASGFLGDEQYF; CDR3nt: TGTGCCAGCGGCTTCCTTGGGGACGAGCAGTACTTC
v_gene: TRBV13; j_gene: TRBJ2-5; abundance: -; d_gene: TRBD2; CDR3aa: CASCQAGGQEIQYF; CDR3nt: TGTGCCAGCTGCCAAGCGGGAGGGCAAGAGATCCAGTACTTC
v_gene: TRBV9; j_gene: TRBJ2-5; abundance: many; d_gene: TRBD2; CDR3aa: CASSDRLAGPTQYF; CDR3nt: TGTGCCAGCAGCGACCGACTAGCGGGGCCGACCCAGTACTTC
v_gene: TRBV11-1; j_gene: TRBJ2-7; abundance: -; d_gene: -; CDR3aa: CTISWNPYEQYF; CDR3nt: TGCACCATCAGTTGGAACCCATACGAGCAGTACTTC
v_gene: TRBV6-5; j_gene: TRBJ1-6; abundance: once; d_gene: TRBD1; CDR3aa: CACRHRGVNNSPLHF; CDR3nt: TGTGCCTGCAGGCACAGGGGTGTGAATAATTCACCCCTCCACTTT